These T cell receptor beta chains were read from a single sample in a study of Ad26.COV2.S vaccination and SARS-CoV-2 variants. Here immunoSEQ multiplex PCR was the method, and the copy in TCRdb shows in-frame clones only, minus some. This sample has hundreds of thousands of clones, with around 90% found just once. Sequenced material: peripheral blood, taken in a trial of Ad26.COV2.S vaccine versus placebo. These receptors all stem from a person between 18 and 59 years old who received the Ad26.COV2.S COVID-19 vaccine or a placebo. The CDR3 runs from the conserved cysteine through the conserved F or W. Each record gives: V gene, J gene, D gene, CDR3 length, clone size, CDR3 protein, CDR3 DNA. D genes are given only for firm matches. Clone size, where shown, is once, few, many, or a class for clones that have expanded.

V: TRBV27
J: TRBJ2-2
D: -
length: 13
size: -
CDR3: CASSFSGFRELFF
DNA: TGTGCCAGCAGTTTTTCCGGGTTCCGGGAGCTGTTTTTT

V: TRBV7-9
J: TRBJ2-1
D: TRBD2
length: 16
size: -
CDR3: CASSSSGTSTYNEQFF
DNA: TGTGCCAGCAGTTCTTCCGGGACTAGCACTTACAATGAGCAGTTCTTC

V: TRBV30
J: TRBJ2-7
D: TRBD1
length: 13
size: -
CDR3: CAWSLGQGDEQYF
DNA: TGTGCCTGGAGCCTTGGACAGGGTGACGAGCAGTACTTC

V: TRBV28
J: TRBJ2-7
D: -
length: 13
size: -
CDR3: CASRGDPSYEQYF
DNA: TGTGCCAGCAGAGGGGACCCATCCTACGAGCAGTACTTC

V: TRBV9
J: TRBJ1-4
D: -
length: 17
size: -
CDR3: CASSVSPHRESHEKLFF
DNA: TGTGCCAGCAGCGTCTCTCCACACAGGGAGTCCCATGAAAAACTGTTTTTT

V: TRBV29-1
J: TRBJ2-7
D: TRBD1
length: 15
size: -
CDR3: CSVEDLETGGEEQYF
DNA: TGCAGCGTTGAAGATCTTGAGACAGGGGGCGAAGAGCAGTACTTC

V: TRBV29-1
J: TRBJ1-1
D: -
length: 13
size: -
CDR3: CSVEGEGGTEAFF
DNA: TGCAGCGTTGAAGGGGAAGGAGGGACTGAAGCTTTCTTT

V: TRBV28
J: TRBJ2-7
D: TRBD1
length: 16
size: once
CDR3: CASSRDATGSSYEQYF
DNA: TGTGCCAGCAGTCGAGATGCGACAGGGAGCTCCTACGAGCAGTACTTC

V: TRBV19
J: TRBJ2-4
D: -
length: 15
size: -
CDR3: CASSSIAVAKNIQYF
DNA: TGTGCCAGTAGTTCGATAGCCGTAGCCAAAAACATTCAGTACTTC

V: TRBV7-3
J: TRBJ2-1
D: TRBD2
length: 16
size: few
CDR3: CASSPTLAGSFNEQFF
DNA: TGTGCCAGCAGCCCTACCCTAGCGGGGTCTTTTAATGAGCAGTTCTTC

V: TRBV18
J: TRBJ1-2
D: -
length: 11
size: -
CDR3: CASAGDYGYTF
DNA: TGTGCCAGCGCGGGCGACTATGGCTACACCTTC

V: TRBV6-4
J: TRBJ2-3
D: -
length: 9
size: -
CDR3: CASSDRGIF
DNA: TGTGCCAGCAGTGACAGGGGGATTTTT

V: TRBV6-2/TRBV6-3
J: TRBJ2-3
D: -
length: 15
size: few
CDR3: CASSYSISSTDTQYF
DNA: TGTGCCAGCAGTTACTCGATATCTAGCACAGATACGCAGTATTTT

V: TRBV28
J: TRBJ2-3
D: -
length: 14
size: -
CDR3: CASSLVGGTDTQYF
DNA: TGTGCCAGCAGTTTAGTTGGAGGCACAGATACGCAGTATTTT

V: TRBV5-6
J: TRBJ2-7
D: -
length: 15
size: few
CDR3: CASSLVRQGGYEQYF
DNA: TGTGCCAGCAGCTTGGTTAGGCAGGGGGGCTACGAGCAGTACTTC

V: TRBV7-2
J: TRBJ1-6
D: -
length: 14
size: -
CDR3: CASTPTKRGSPLHF
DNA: TGTGCCAGCACCCCCACGAAAAGAGGTTCACCCCTCCACTTT

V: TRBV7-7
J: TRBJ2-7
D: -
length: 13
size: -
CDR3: CASSPQGGYEQYF
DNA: TGTGCCAGCAGCCCTCAGGGTGGCTACGAGCAGTACTTC

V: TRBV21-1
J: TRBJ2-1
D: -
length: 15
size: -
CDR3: CASSNDRGSYNEQFF
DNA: TGTGCCAGCAGCAACGACAGGGGGTCCTACAATGAGCAGTTCTTC

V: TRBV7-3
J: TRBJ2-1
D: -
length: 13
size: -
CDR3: CASSLNVYNEQFF
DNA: TGTGCCAGCAGCTTGAACGTCTACAATGAGCAGTTCTTC

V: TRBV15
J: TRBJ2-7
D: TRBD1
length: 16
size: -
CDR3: CATSRDKGQGSGEQYF
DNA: TGTGCCACCAGCAGAGACAAGGGACAGGGTTCCGGCGAGCAGTACTTC

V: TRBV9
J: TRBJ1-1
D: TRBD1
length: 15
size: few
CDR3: CASSATGTANTEAFF
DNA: TGTGCCAGCAGCGCTACCGGGACAGCGAACACTGAAGCTTTCTTT

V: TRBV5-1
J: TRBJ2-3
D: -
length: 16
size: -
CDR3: CASSPRATGIADTQYF
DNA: TGCGCCAGCAGCCCCCGGGCCACAGGGATCGCAGATACGCAGTATTTT

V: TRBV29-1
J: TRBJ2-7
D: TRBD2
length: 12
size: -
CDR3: CSVASGGLEQYF
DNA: TGCAGCGTCGCTAGCGGGGGACTCGAGCAGTACTTC

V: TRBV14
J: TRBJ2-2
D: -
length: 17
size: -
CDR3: CASSQEFQGANTGELFF
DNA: TGTGCCAGCAGCCAAGAATTTCAGGGTGCCAACACCGGGGAGCTGTTTTTT